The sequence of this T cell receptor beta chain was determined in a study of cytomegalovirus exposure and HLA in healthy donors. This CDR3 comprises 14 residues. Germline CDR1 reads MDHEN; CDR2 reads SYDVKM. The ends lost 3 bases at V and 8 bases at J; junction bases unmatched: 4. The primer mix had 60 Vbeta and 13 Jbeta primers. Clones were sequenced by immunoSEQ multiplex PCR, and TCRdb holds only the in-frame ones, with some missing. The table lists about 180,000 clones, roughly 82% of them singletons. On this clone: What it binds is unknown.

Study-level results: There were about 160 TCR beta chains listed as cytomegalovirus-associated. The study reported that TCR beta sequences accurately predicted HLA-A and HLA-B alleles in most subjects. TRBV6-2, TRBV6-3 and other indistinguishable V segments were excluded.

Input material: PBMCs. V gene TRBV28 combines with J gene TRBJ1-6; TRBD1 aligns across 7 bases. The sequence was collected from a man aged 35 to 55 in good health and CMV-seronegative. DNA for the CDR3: TGTGCCAGCAGTTTTAACAGGGGATATTCACCCCTCCACTTT. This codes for CASSFNRGYSPLHF.